The sequence of this TCR beta chain was determined in a study of blood T cell repertoires in COVID-19. Background on the study: Samples of COVID-19 (acute and convalescent) were obtained from the United States, Italy and Spain. T cells, B-cell-depleted T cells, or PBMCs provided the cDNA or gDNA that served as material.

Germline V gene sequence: CDR1 MDHEN, CDR2 SYDVKM. V lost 5 bases and J lost 4, with 12 bases in between. CDR3 size: 14 residues. In the original workflow: Cell counts per sample came from amplifying reference gene primers. Generated by immunoSEQ multiplex PCR, the TCRdb table keeps only in-frame clones and is missing some. V and J calls plus clone size are reproduced from that table; the DNA served to infer D and trimming. The data show around 250,000 clones, 84% seen once. Material: peripheral blood. The chain uses TRBV28 and TRBJ1-3; a possible D gene is TRBD1 (5 bases). The clonotype comes from a human donor in a cohort sampled during active COVID-19. CDR3 protein: CASSPGGYGNTIYF. The CDR3 nucleotides read TGTGCCAGCAGTCCTGGGGGGTACGGAAACACCATATATTTT. Supplemented by reference TRBV28 and TRBJ1-3, the full variable domain reads DVKVTQSSRYLVKRTGEKVFLECVQDMDHENMFWYRQDPGLGLRLIYFSYDVKMKEKGDIPEGYSVSREKKERFSLILESASTNQTSMYLCASSPGGYGNTIYFGEGSWLTVV.